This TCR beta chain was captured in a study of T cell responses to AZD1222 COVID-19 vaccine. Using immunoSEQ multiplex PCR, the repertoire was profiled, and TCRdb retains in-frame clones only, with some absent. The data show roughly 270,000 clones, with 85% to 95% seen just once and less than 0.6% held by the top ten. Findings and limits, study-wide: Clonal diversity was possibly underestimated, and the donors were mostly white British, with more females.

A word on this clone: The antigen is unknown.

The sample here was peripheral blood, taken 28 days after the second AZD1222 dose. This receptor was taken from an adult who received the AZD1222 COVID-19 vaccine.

The CDR3 reads CASSQGNYGYTF. The CDR3 DNA reads as TGTGCCAGCAGCCAGGGCAACTATGGCTACACCTTC. The chain joins TRBV9 to TRBJ1-2; tentatively, D is TRBD1 (5 bases). Deletions cut 4 bases from V and 2 bases from J, with 6 bases between. Germline lookup yields CDR1 SGDLS and CDR2 YYNGEE. CDR3 size: 12 residues.